This TCR beta chain was identified during a study of T cell responses to AZD1222 COVID-19 vaccine. The table came from immunoSEQ multiplex PCR; TCRdb's copy has only in-frame clones and leaves some out. This table has almost 70,000 clones, approximately 87% appearing once. As to this clone: The antigen is not known.

The CDR3 spans 14 residues. CDR1 and CDR2 (germline): LNHDA, SQIVND (reference sequence). Between the trimmed V and J ends, which lost 2 bases and 3 bases, there was a span of 10 bases. Study findings and constraints: Donors were mostly white British, more females; clonal diversity possibly underestimated. It was only 6 or 7 AZD1222 recipients who were seropositive at baseline.

This chain joins TRBV19 and TRBJ1-2, with D tentatively TRBD1 (5 bases). The clonotype was recovered from an adult who received the AZD1222 COVID-19 vaccine. The sequenced sample was peripheral blood, obtained 28 days after the second AZD1222 dose. The CDR3 region has the DNA TGTGCCAGTAGTATATGGGGCGTTGACTATGGCTACACCTTC. It translates to CASSIWGVDYGYTF.